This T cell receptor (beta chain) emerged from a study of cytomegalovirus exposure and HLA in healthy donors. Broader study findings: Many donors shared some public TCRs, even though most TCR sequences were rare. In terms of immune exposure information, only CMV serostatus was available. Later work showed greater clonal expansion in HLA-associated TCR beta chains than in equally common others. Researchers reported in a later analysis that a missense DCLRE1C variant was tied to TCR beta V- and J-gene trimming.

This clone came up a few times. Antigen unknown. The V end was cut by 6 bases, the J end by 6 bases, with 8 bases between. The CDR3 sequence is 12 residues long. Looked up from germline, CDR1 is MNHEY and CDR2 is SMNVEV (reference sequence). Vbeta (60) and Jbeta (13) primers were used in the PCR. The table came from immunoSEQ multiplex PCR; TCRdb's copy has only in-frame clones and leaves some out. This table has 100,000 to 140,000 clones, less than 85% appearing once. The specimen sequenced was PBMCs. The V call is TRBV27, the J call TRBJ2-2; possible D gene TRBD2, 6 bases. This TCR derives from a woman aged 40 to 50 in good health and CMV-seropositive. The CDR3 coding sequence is TGTGCCAGCAGCAGACTAGCCGGGGAGCTGTTTTTT. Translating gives CASSRLAGELFF.